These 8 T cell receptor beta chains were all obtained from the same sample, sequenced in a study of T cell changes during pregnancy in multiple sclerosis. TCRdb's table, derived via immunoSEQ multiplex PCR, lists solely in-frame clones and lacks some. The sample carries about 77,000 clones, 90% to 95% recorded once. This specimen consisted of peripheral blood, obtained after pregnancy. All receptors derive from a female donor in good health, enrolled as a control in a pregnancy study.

As DNA, the CDR3 is TGTGCCAGCAGCTTTGATGGGGGGATCAATGAGCAGTTCTTC. This codes for CASSFDGGINEQFF. The rearrangement joins TRBV5-6 to TRBJ2-1, with D perhaps matching TRBD2 (6 bases). The CDR3 consists of 14 residues. V lost 2 bases and J 6 bases, leaving 12 bases between the germline ends. Germline lookup yields CDR1 SGHDT and CDR2 YYEEEE.

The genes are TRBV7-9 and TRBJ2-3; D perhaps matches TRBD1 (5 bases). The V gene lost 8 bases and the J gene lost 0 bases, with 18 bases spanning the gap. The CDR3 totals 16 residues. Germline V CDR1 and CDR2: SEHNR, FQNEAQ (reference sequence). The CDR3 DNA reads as TGTGCCAGCGCCCGTCGGTGGGGCACTAGCACAGATACGCAGTATTTT. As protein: CASARRWGTSTDTQYF.

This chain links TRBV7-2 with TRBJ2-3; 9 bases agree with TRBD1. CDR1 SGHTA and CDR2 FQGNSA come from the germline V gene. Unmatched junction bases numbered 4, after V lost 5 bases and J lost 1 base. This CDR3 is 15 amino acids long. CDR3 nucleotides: TGTGCCAGCAGCCTACAGGGGGCAGGCACAGATACGCAGTATTTT. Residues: CASSLQGAGTDTQYF.

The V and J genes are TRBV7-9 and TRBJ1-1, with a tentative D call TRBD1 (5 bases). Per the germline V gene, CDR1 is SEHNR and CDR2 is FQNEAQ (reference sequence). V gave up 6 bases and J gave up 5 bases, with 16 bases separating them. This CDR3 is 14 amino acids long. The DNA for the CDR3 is TGTGCCAGCAGACCAGGGAGGGCGGGAACTGAAGCTTTCTTT. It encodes CASRPGRAGTEAFF.

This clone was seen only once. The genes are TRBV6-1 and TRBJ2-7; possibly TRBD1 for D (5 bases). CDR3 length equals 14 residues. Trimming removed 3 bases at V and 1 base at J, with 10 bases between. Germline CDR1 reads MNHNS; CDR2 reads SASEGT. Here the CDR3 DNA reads TGTGCCAGCAGTGACAGGGCGCCGTCCTACGAGCAGTACTTC. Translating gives CASSDRAPSYEQYF.

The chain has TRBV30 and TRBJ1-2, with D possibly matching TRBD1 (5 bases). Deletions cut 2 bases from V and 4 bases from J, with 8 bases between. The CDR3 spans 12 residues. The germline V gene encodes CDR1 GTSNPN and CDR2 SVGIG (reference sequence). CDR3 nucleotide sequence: TGTGCCTGGAGTTCTGACAGCTATGGCTACACCTTC. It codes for CAWSSDSYGYTF.

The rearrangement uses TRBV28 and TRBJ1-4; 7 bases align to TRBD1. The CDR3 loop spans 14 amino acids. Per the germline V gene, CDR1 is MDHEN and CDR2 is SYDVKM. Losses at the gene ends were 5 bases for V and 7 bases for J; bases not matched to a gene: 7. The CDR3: CASSPSDRFEKLFF. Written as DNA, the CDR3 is TGTGCCAGCAGTCCCTCGGACAGGTTTGAAAAACTGTTTTTT.

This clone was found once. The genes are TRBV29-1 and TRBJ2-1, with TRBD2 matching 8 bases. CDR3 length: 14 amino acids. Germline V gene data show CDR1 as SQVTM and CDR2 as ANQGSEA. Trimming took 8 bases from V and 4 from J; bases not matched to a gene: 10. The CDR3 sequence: CSTFGGVGYNEQFF. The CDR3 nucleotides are TGCAGCACCTTCGGGGGGGTCGGGTACAATGAGCAGTTCTTC.